A single T cell receptor (beta chain) is shown here with its context. Its matching antigen is unknown. Libraries were made from TCR beta cDNA, and they carried unique molecular identifiers. MiXCR, run by TCRdb on the PCR reads, gives a single entry per CDR3 protein. The sample shows some 450,000 distinct CDR3 sequences, less than 45% of them seen only once. Germline V gene data show CDR1 as SGHTA and CDR2 as FQGTGA. CDR3 size: 15 residues. This specimen belongs to a study of post-analysis software for immune sequencing data. Study background: The cohort encompassed relapsing-remitting, secondary progressive and progressive-relapsing multiple sclerosis disease courses.

Study-level points and caveats: Samples prepared in the same batch strongly co-clustered by F measure. Controls showed significantly higher normalized Chao1 diversity than did multiple sclerosis patients. Higher frequency in patients than in controls was seen for five TRBV segments, with TRBV5-6, TRBV5-1 and TRBV20-1 among them.

The material sequenced was blood. V and J are TRBV7-3 and TRBJ2-1, with D perhaps matching TRBD1 or TRBD2 (6 bases each). Gene TRBJ2-7 matches the end of the DNA better, so the J call may be wrong. This TCR was sampled from a girl aged 10 to 17 with multiple sclerosis. In nucleotides, the CDR3 is TGTGCCAGCAGCTCCACCGGGACACCGGGGGACGAGCAGTACTTC. It is translated as CASSSTGTPGDEQYF.